The 19 T cell receptor beta chains given below trace back to one sample, sequenced in a study of CD8 T cells in ankylosing spondylitis. TCRdb independently ran MiXCR on the 5' RACE reads; one entry per CDR3 protein. The sample holds hundreds of thousands of distinct CDR3 sequences, 20% to 25% seen once. The specimen sequenced was blood, either unsorted or a sorted T cell fraction (not recorded which). These receptors all stem from a male donor with ankylosing spondylitis or in good health (not recorded which).

The V gene is TRBV12-3 or TRBV12-4, the J gene TRBJ2-1, with D unresolved. The CDR3 is 13 amino acids. Trimming cost V 5 bases and J 5 bases, with 10 bases left between them. Here the CDR3 DNA reads TGTGCCAGCAGTGATAACCGGCACAATGAGCAGTTCTTC. As protein: CASSDNRHNEQFF.

This sequence joins TRBV9 and TRBJ2-3, with TRBD1 matching 9 bases. The length of the CDR3 is 14 residues. The V segment lost 8 bases and the J segment 3 bases; nucleotides outside the gene matches: 7. Germline CDR1 reads SGDLS; CDR2 reads YYNGEE. This chain's CDR3 is CASRTGDLTDTQYF. In DNA form, the CDR3 reads TGTGCCAGTCGGACAGGGGATCTGACAGATACGCAGTATTTT.

This clonotype was picked up a small number of times. V is TRBV12-3 or TRBV12-4 and J is TRBJ2-7; D call uncertain. The CDR3 covers 13 residues. The ends were cut back, 6 bases at V and 2 bases at J, with 11 bases in the middle. The CDR3 nucleotides read TGTGCCAGCAGCGGGCAGTGGACCTACGAGCAGTACTTC. Protein sequence: CASSGQWTYEQYF.

The chain recombines TRBV6-2 or TRBV6-3 with TRBJ2-7, with 11 bases that match TRBD2. V dropped 6 bases and J dropped 6; count of bases not matched to a gene: 10. CDR1 and CDR2 from the germline V gene are MNHEY and SVGEGT. CDR3 length equals 15 residues. Here the CDR3 reads CASRRLAGTELEQYF. In DNA form, the CDR3 reads TGTGCCAGCAGAAGACTAGCGGGGACGGAACTCGAGCAGTACTTC.

This clonotype was observed a handful of times. The chain joins TRBV20-1 to TRBJ2-5; D remains ambiguous. Looked up from germline, CDR1 is DFQATT and CDR2 is SNEGSKA (reference sequence). Trimming pared 6 bases from V and 1 base from J, leaving 9 bases between. The CDR3 contains 12 residues. For the CDR3, the DNA is TGCAGTGCAGCCTCGGCCCAAGAGACCCAGTACTTC. This gives the protein CSAASAQETQYF.

The chain uses TRBV27 and TRBJ2-1; 13 bases line up with TRBD2. This CDR3 is 16 amino acids long. From germline, CDR1 is MNHEY and CDR2 SMNVEV (reference sequence). J gave up 6 bases and V 5 bases, and 7 bases lay outside the gene matches. The CDR3 nucleotides read TGTGCCAGCAGTATCCTACTAGCGGGGGGGCGCAATGAGCAGTTCTTC. This encodes CASSILLAGGRNEQFF.

CDR3 DNA: TGCGCCAGCAGCCAATCGTTTGGGGGGTTTGAGACCCAGTACTTC. Its protein product is CASSQSFGGFETQYF. The rearrangement joins TRBV4-1 to TRBJ2-5, with a possible D match to TRBD2 (6 bases). Trimming took 2 bases from V and 5 from J, leaving 15 bases between them. Per the germline V gene, CDR1 is MGHRA and CDR2 is YSYEKL. This CDR3 comprises 15 residues.

Only a few counts were recorded for this clonotype. V is TRBV11-1 and J is TRBJ2-1; no clear D gene. From germline, CDR1 is SGHAT and CDR2 FQDESV (reference sequence). Deletions cut 5 bases from V and 8 bases from J, with 13 bases between. The CDR3 is 13 amino acids. The CDR3 DNA reads as TGTGCCAGCAGCGCAACGAGGTCCGATGAGCAGTTCTTC. Residues: CASSATRSDEQFF.

The chain joins TRBV9 to TRBJ2-5; possible D gene TRBD1, 6 bases. This CDR3 region has 15 residues. V lost 3 bases, J lost 5 bases, and 17 bases lay in between. CDR1 and CDR2 from the germline V gene are SGDLS and YYNGEE. CDR3 nucleotides: TGTGCCAGCAGCGACCTGGGAAGGGGGTGGGAGACCCAGTACTTC. Residues: CASSDLGRGWETQYF.

This clonotype came up a few times. The J gene is TRBJ2-7, the V gene TRBV6-5, with D perhaps matching TRBD2 (6 bases). The V gene's germline CDR1 is MNHEY and CDR2 SVGAGI. V was pared by 0 bases and J by 5 bases, with 11 bases between. There are 14 residues in the CDR3. The DNA of the CDR3 is TGTGCCAGCAGTTACTCGGGCGGGGCCAACGAGCAGTACTTC. This translates into CASSYSGGANEQYF.

This clonotype was seen once. The V gene is TRBV7-9, the J gene TRBJ1-1; D remains unclear. The V gene lost 6 bases and the J gene lost 1 base, with 9 bases spanning the gap. This CDR3 has 13 amino acids. Germline values: CDR1 SEHNR, CDR2 FQNEAQ (reference sequence). In nucleotides, the CDR3 is TGTGCCAGCAGAGTCGACGGGAACACTGAAGCTTTCTTT. It encodes CASRVDGNTEAFF.

This clonotype has only a few counts. The V and J genes are TRBV7-9 and TRBJ2-7; 11 bases are shared with TRBD2. This CDR3 is built from 17 residues. The V segment lost 5 bases and the J segment 0 bases; nucleotides outside the gene matches: 9. Germline-derived CDR1 and CDR2 are SEHNR and FQNEAQ (reference sequence). This chain's CDR3 is CASSHTSGGLPSYEQYF. In DNA form, the CDR3 reads TGTGCCAGCAGCCACACTAGCGGGGGCCTGCCCTCCTACGAGCAGTACTTC.

This clonotype was seen more than once but under ten times. V is TRBV5-5 and J is TRBJ2-7; the match to TRBD1 covers 7 bases. V lost 1 base, J lost 1 base, and 8 bases stayed unmatched. CDR1 is SGHKS and CDR2 is YYEKEE in the germline V gene (reference sequence). The CDR3 covers 16 residues. As DNA, the CDR3 is TGTGCCAGCAGCTTGCGGCCGGGACAGAATTCCTACGAGCAGTACTTC. Residues: CASSLRPGQNSYEQYF.

The V gene is TRBV2, the J gene TRBJ2-1; 8 nucleotides agree with TRBD2. The CDR3 consists of 14 residues. Germline values: CDR1 SNHLY, CDR2 FYNNEI. J was trimmed by 6 bases and V by 4 bases; bases with no gene match: 5. CDR3 in amino acids: CASSAAGGLNEQFF. Here the CDR3 DNA reads TGTGCCAGCAGTGCTGCGGGGGGTCTCAATGAGCAGTTCTTC.

This clonotype was detected only a few times. V usage is TRBV24-1 and J usage is TRBJ2-1; D is unclear. Germline assignment: CDR1 KGHDR and CDR2 SFDVKD. Trimming pared 0 bases from V and 6 bases from J, leaving 8 bases between. The CDR3 length is 14 residues. CDR3 loop: CATSDLHDGNEQFF. The CDR3 nucleotides read TGTGCCACCAGTGATTTGCACGACGGCAATGAGCAGTTCTTC.

The gene calls are TRBV30 and TRBJ2-2; D unresolved. This CDR3 region has 14 residues. In germline, CDR1 is GTSNPN, CDR2 SVGIG (reference sequence). Trimming stripped 3 bases from V and 4 bases from J, with 12 bases between. CDR3 residues: CAWRYGPATGELFF. DNA for the CDR3: TGTGCCTGGAGATACGGGCCAGCCACCGGGGAGCTGTTTTTT.

This clonotype was seen a few times. This chain connects TRBV12-3 or TRBV12-4 to TRBJ2-5, with 10 bases matching TRBD2. The CDR3 sequence is 15 residues long. V shed 5 bases, J shed 3 bases, and the junction held 6 bases outside the gene matches. This CDR3 is CASSTAGGRKETQYF. DNA for the CDR3: TGTGCCAGCAGTACAGCGGGGGGGAGGAAAGAGACCCAGTACTTC.

This clonotype was counted at least ten times. CDR3 DNA sequence: TGTGCCAGCAGCCAAGAACCGGACAGGGGTGTTTACGAGCAGTACTTC. The encoded protein is CASSQEPDRGVYEQYF. The chain is built from TRBV4-2 and TRBJ2-7, with 9 bases matching TRBD1. V dropped 0 bases and J dropped 4; count of bases not matched to a gene: 7. The V gene's germline CDR1 is LGHNA and CDR2 YNFKEQ. This CDR3 is 16 amino acids long.

This clonotype was counted only a few times. J is TRBJ1-1 and V is TRBV12-3 or TRBV12-4; no definite D call. V was shortened by 5 bases and J by 7 bases, with 11 bases between the two germline ends. This CDR3 contains 12 residues. The CDR3 region is CASSPRLFEAFF. CDR3 DNA: TGTGCCAGCAGTCCCAGACTATTTGAAGCTTTCTTT.